This T cell receptor beta chain came from a study of T-cell memory formation after mild COVID-19. Study-wide findings and caveats: Researchers could not confirm that second-wave clones peaking on day 37 targeted SARS-CoV-2. Researchers report contracting CD4+ clones mostly in CM and EM, with CD8+ clones in EMRA.

TCRdb fed the 5' RACE reads into MiXCR, producing one record per CDR3 protein. The table lists about 88,000 distinct CDR3 sequences, approximately 23% of them singletons. There are a few counts of this clonotype. No antigen is known for it. V gave up 3 bases and J gave up 9 bases; unmatched junction bases: 13. The CDR3 has 16 residues. Germline V lookup: CDR1 MGHRA, CDR2 YSYEKL. V gene TRBV4-1 combines with J gene TRBJ2-2; TRBD2 agrees at 7 bases. The clonotype was recovered from a young man who had mild COVID-19 (a few samples of this study predate the infection). Cell type and time point are not known. Input material: PBMCs or a T cell subset sorted from them (not recorded which). CDR3 protein: CASSHTAGVTTRELFF. The CDR3 coding sequence is TGCGCCAGCAGCCACACCGCGGGGGTGACAACCAGGGAGCTGTTTTTT.